This TCR beta chain was retrieved from a study of shared clonotypes between healthy human individuals. The naive CD8 subset, CD45RO-negative cells positively selected for CCR7, excluded terminally differentiated effector memory CD45RA+ cells. Libraries were prepared by immunoSEQ multiplex PCR; TCRdb keeps only in-frame clonotypes and omits some of them. The table includes about 2.2 million clones, roughly 93% detected once. The CDR3 runs 11 residues. Germline lookup yields CDR1 SNHLY and CDR2 FYNNEI. V shed 4 bases and J shed 3 bases, with 2 bases lying between them. A remark on this clone: Other DNA sequences in this sample translate to the same CDR3.

The sample consisted of naive CD8+ T cells from PBMCs. This clonotype originated in a man younger than 35 in good health. Some clones in this sample may be carry-over from other donors' samples. This chain connects TRBV2 to TRBJ2-3; D is ambiguous. In nucleotides, the CDR3 is TGTGCCAGCAGTGCTACAGATACGCAGTATTTT. It translates to CASSATDTQYF.